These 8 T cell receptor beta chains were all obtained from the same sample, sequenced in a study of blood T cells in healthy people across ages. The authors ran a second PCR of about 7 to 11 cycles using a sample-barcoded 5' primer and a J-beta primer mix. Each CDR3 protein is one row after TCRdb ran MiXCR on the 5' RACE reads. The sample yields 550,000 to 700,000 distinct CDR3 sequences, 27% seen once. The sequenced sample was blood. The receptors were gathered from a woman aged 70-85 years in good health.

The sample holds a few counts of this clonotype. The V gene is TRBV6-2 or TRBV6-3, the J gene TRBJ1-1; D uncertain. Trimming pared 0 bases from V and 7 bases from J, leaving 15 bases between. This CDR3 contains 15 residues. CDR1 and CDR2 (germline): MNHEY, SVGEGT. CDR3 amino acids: CASSYSNPGRHEAFF. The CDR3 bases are TGTGCCAGCAGTTACTCGAACCCAGGCAGGCATGAAGCTTTCTTT.

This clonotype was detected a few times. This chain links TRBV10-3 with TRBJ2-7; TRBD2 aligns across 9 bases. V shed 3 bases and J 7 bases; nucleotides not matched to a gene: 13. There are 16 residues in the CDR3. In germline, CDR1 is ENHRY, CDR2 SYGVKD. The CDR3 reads CAISDYRIRGGEEQYF. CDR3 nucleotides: TGTGCCATCAGTGACTACCGTATACGCGGGGGGGAAGAGCAGTACTTC.

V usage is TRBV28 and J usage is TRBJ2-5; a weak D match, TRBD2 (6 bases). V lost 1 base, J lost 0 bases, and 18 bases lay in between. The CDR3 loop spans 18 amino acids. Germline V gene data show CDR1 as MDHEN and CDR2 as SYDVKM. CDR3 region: CASSLSRSGSGYQETQYF. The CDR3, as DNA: TGTGCCAGCAGTTTATCAAGGTCGGGTAGCGGCTACCAAGAGACCCAGTACTTC.

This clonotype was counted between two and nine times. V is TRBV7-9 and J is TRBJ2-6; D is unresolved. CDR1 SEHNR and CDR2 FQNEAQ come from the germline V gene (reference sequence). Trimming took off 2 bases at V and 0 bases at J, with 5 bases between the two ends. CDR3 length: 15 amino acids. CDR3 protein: CASSLRASGANVLTF. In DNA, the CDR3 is TGTGCCAGCAGCTTAAGGGCCTCTGGGGCCAACGTCCTGACTTTC. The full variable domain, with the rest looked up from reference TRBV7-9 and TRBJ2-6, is DTGVSQNPRHKITKRGQNVTFRCDPISEHNRLYWYRQTLGQGPEFLTYFQNEAQLEKSRLLSDRFSAERPKGSFSTLEIQRTEQGDSAMYLCASSLRASGANVLTFGAGSRLTVL.

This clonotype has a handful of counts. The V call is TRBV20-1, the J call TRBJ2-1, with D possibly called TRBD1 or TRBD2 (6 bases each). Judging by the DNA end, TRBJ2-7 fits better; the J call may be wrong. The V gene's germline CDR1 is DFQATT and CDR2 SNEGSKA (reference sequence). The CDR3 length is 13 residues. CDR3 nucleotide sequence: TGCAGTGCTAGAGGGAGGGGGGACTACGAGCAGTACTTC. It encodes CSARGRGDYEQYF.

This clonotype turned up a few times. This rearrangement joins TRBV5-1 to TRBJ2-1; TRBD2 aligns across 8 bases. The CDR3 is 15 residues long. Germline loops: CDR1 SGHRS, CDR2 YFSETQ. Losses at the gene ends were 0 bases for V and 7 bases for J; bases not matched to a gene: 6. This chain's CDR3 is CASSLAPAGANEQFF. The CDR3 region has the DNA TGCGCCAGCAGCTTGGCCCCAGCGGGGGCGAATGAGCAGTTCTTC. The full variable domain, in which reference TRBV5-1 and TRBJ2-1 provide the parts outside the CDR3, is KAGVTQTPRYLIKTRGQQVTLSCSPISGHRSVSWYQQTPGQGLQFLFEYFSETQRNKGNFPGRFSGRQFSNSRSEMNVSTLELGDSALYLCASSLAPAGANEQFFGPGTRLTVL.

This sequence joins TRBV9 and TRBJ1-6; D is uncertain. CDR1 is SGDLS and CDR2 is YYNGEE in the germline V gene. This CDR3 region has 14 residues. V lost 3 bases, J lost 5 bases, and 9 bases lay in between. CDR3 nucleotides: TGTGCCAGCAGCGCCCGTGGAAATAATTCACCCCTCCACTTT. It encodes CASSARGNNSPLHF.

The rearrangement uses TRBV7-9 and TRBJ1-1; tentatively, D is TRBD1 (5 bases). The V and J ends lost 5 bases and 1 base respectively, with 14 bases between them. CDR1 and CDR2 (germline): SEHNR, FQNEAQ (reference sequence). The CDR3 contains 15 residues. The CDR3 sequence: CASSILGTANTEAFF. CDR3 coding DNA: TGTGCCAGCAGCATCCTAGGGACCGCGAACACTGAAGCTTTCTTT.